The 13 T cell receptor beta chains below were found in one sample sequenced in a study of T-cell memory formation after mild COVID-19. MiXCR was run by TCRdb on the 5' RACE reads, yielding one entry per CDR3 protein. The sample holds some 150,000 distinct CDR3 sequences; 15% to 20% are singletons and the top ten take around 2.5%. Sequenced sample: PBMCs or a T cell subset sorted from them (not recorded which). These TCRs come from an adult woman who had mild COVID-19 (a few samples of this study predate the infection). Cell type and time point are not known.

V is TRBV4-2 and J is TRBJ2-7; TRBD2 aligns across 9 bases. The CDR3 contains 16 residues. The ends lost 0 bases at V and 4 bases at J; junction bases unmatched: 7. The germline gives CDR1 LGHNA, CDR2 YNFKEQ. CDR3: CASSQDLTSGVYEQYF. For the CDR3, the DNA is TGTGCCAGCAGCCAAGATTTGACTAGCGGCGTATACGAGCAGTACTTC.

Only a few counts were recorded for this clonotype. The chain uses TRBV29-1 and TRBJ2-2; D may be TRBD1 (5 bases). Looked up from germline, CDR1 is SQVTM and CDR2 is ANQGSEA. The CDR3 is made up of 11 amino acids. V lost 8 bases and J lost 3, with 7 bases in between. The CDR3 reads CSCRDTGELFF. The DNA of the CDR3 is TGCAGCTGCAGGGACACCGGGGAGCTGTTTTTT.

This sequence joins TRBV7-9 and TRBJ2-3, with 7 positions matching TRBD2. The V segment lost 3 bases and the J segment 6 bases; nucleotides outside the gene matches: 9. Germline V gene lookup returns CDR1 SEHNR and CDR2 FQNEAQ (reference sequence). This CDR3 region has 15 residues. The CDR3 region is CASSLDFLRGDTQYF. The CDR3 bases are TGTGCCAGCAGCTTGGACTTCCTGCGGGGGGATACGCAGTATTTT.

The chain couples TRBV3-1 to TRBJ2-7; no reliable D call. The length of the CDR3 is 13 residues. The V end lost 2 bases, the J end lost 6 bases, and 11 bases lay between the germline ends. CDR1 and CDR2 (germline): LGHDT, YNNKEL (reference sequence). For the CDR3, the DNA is TGTGCCAGCAGCCAATTGTCGGTATCCGAGCAGTACTTC. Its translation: CASSQLSVSEQYF.

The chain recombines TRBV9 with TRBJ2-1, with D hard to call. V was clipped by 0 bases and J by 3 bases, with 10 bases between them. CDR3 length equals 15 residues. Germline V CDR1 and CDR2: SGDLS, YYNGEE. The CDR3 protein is CASSVGWANYNEQFF. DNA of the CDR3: TGTGCCAGCAGCGTAGGATGGGCCAACTACAATGAGCAGTTCTTC.

DNA for the CDR3: TGCAGCGTTGCCGAAGGTTTAATAGCCAAAAACATTCAGTACTTC. It codes for CSVAEGLIAKNIQYF. This sequence joins TRBV29-1 and TRBJ2-4; no reliable D call. CDR1 is SQVTM, CDR2 ANQGSEA, per germline. The CDR3 consists of 15 residues. Trimming took off 4 bases at V and 0 bases at J, with 13 bases between the two ends.

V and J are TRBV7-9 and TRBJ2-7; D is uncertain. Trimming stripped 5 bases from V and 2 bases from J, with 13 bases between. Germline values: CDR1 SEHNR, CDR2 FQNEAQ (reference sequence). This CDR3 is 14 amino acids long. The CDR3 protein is CASSDTGPAYEQYF. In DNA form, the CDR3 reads TGTGCCAGCAGCGACACCGGGCCAGCCTACGAGCAGTACTTC.

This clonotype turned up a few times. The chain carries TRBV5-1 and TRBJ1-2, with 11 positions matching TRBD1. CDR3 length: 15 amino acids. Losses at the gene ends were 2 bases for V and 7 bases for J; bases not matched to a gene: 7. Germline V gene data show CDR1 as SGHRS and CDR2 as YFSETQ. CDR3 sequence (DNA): TGCGCCAGCAGCTTACCCGGGACAGGGGGTTCTGGCTACACCTTC. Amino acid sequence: CASSLPGTGGSGYTF.

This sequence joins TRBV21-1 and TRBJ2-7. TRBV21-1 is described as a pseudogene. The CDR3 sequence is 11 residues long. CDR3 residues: CASSTSWGQYF. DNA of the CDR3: TGTGCCAGCAGCACTTCCTGGGGGCAGTACTTC.

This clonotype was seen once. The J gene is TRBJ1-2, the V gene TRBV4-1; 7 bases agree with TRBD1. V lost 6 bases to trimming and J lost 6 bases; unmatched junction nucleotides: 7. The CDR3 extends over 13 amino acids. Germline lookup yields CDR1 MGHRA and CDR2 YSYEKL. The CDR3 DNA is TGCGCCAGCAGGAAGACAGGGAATCATGGCTACACCTTC. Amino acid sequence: CASRKTGNHGYTF.

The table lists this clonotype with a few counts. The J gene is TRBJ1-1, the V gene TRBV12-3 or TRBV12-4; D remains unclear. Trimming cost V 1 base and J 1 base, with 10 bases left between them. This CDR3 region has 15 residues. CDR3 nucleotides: TGTGCCAGCAGTTTAGGCGCGGTTTGGAACACTGAAGCTTTCTTT. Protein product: CASSLGAVWNTEAFF.

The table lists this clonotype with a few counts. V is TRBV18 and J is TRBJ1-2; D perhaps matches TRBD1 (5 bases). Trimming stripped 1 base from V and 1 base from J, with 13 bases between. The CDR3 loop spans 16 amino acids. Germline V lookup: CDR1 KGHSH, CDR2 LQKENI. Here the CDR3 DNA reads TGTGCCAGCTCACCACTGGCGCAGGGAGATAACTATGGCTACACCTTC. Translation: CASSPLAQGDNYGYTF.

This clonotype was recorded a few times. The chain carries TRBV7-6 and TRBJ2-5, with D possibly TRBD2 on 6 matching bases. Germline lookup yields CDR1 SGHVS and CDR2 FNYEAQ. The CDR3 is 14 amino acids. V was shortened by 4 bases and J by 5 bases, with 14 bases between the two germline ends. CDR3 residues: CASSSLERAETQYF. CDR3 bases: TGTGCCAGCAGCTCCCTTGAGCGGGCGGAGACCCAGTACTTC.